The sequence of this T cell receptor (beta chain) was determined in a study of blood T cell repertoires in COVID-19. In the authors' workflow: The authors estimated nucleated cell counts from reference gene primer amplification. Only in-frame clones appear in the TCRdb table, and some are missing; sequencing was by immunoSEQ multiplex PCR. V, J and clone size derive from that table, while D and trimming were established from the DNA sequence. The table shows around 65,000 clones, with 70% to 90% occurring only once. Per germline, CDR1 SGHAT and CDR2 FQDESV (reference sequence). The CDR3 spans 13 residues. V lost 3 bases to trimming and J lost 5 bases, with 8 bases between them.

Sequencing was carried out using peripheral blood. This sequence joins TRBV11-1 and TRBJ1-5; no reliable D call. This TCR came from a man between 65 and 85 years old with acute or convalescent COVID-19. CDR3 in amino acids: CASSFTVDQPQHF. In DNA, the CDR3 is TGTGCCAGCAGCTTTACAGTTGATCAGCCCCAGCATTTT.